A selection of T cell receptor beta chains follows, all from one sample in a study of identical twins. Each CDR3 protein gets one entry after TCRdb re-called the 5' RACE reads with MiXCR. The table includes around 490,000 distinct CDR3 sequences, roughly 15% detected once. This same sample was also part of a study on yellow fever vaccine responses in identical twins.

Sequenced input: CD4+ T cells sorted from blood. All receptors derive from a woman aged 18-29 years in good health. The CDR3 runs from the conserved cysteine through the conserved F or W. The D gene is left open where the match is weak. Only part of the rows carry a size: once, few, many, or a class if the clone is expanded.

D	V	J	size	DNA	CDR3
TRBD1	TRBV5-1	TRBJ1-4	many	TGCGCCAGCAGCTCCGGGACAGGGAGGGAAAAACTGTTTTTT	CASSSGTGREKLFF
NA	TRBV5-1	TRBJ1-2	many	TGCGCCAGCAGCTTGGGCAGGGTGTATGGCTACACCTTC	CASSLGRVYGYTF
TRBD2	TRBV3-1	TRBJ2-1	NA	TGTGCCAGCAGGCGAACGGGACTATCCTACAATGAGCAGTTCTTC	CASRRTGLSYNEQFF
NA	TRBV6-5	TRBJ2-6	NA	TGTGCCAGCAGTTACGGAGGGAGCTCTGGGGCCAACGTCCTGACTTTC	CASSYGGSSGANVLTF
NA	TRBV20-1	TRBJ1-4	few	TGCAGTGCTAGCCTCCGGGACGGGAATGAAAAACTGTTTTTT	CSASLRDGNEKLFF
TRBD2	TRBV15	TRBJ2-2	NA	TGTGCCACCCTAGCGGGTTTGGGGGCCACGAACACCGGGGAGCTGTTTTTT	CATLAGLGATNTGELFF
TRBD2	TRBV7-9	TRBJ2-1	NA	TGTGCCAGCAGCTTACGACTAGCGGGAGGGCGGTTGGGTGAGCAGTTCTTC	CASSLRLAGGRLGEQFF
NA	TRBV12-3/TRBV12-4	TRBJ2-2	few	TGTGCCAGCACCCCCCTCAGTTCTTTAGTCGGGGAGCTGTTTTTT	CASTPLSSLVGELFF
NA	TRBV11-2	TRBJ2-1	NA	TGTGCCAGCAGCTTAGACCTTCTTACCTACAATGAGCAGTTCTTC	CASSLDLLTYNEQFF
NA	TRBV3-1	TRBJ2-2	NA	TGTGCCAGCAGCACCCCCAGGGGGGGAGGCACCGGGGAGCTGTTTTTT	CASSTPRGGGTGELFF
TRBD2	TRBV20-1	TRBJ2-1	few	TGCTGTGCTAGCAGCCTCTATAGCGGGAGGGACAATGAGCAGTTCTTC	CCASSLYSGRDNEQFF
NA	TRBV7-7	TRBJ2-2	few	TGTGCCAGCAGCTTCGCCGGTAGGACCGGGGAGCTGTTTTTT	CASSFAGRTGELFF
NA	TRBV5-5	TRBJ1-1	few	TGTGCCAGCAGCCGCGCCGCATTGAGGAACACTGAAGCTTTCTTT	CASSRAALRNTEAFF
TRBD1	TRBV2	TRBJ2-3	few	TGTGCCAGCAGTGCATCTAGGACAGGGACAGATACGCAGTATTTT	CASSASRTGTDTQYF
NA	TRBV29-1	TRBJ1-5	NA	TGCAGCGTGATGGTATCGGGTAGCAATCAGCCCCAGCATTTT	CSVMVSGSNQPQHF
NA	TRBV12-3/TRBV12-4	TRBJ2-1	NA	TGTGCCAGCAGTCCCTTTTCGGTGTACAATGAGCAGTTCTTC	CASSPFSVYNEQFF
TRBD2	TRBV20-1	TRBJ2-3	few	TGCAGTGCTCGGGTGCTAGCGGGGCTATCTAGCACAGATACGCAGTATTTT	CSARVLAGLSSTDTQYF
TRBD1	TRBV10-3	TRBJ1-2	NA	TGTGCCATCAGTGTACAGGGGAACTATGGCTACACCTTC	CAISVQGNYGYTF
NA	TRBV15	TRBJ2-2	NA	TGTGCCACCAGCAGACAACAGGGAAGCGGGGAGCTGTTTTTT	CATSRQQGSGELFF
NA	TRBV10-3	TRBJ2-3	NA	TGTGCCATCAGTGAGTCAGTCCGCACAGATACGCAGTATTTT	CAISESVRTDTQYF
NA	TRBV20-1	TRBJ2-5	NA	TGCAGTGCTAGTAAGAGCGGGCTAAGTCAAGAGACCCAGTACTTC	CSASKSGLSQETQYF
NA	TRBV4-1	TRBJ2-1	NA	TGCGCCAGCAGCCAAGGCAGGGGGGTAGCTGAGCAGTTCTTC	CASSQGRGVAEQFF
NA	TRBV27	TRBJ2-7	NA	TGTGCCAGCAGTTTATCCTGGGGAGCCTACGAGCAGTACTTC	CASSLSWGAYEQYF
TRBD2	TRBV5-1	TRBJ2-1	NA	TGCGCCAGCAGGGCGGGACTAGCGGGGAACAATGAGCAGTTCTTC	CASRAGLAGNNEQFF
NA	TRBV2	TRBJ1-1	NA	TGTGCCAGCAGTGACTTCACAGGAGAAGCTTTCTTT	CASSDFTGEAFF
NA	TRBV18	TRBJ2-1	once	TGTGCCAACTCACCAGGGACTCACAATGAGCAGTTCTTC	CANSPGTHNEQFF
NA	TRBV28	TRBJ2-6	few	TGTGCCAGCAGTTTTGCAGGTACCTCTGGGGCCAACGTCCTGACTTTC	CASSFAGTSGANVLTF
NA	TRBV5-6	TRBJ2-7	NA	TGTGCCAGCAGCTTTACGCAGGGAAGAACAACCCACCACTACGAGCAGTACTTC	CASSFTQGRTTHHYEQYF
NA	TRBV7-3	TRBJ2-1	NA	TGTGCCAGCAGCTTAAACGGGGCTAGGAATGAGCAGTTCTTC	CASSLNGARNEQFF
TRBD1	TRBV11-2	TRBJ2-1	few	TGTGCCAGCAGCGTCTCCGGGACAGGGGGCAGCGAGCAGTTCTTC	CASSVSGTGGSEQFF
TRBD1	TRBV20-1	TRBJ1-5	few	TGCAGTGCCCACGACAGGGTGATTGGCAATCAGCCCCAGCATTTT	CSAHDRVIGNQPQHF
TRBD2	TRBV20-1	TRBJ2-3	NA	TGCAGTGCCGTTACTAGCGGGGGCACAGATACGCAGTATTTT	CSAVTSGGTDTQYF
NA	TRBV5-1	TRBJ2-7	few	TGCGCCAGCAGCTTTTCACAGGTATCCTACGAGCAGTACTTC	CASSFSQVSYEQYF
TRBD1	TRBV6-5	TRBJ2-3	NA	TGTGCCAGCAGTTACTCGGGGACAGGGCTTTCAGATACGCAGTATTTT	CASSYSGTGLSDTQYF
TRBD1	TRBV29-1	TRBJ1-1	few	TGCAGCGTTGATTTCTACGGGGTGACAGGGCACACTGAAGCTTTCTTT	CSVDFYGVTGHTEAFF
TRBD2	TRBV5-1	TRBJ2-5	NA	TGCGCCAGCAGCTTGGCCAGACTAGCGGACCAAGAGACCCAGTACTTC	CASSLARLADQETQYF
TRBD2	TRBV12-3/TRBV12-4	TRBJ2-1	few	TGTGCCAGCAGTCTTAGAACGGTCACTAGCGGGAGGGCCCCTAAATACAATGAGCAGTTCTTC	CASSLRTVTSGRAPKYNEQFF
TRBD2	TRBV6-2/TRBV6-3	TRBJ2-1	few	TGTGCCAGCACCAACGACCCGGGGGGAGTCGGTGAGCAGTTCTTC	CASTNDPGGVGEQFF
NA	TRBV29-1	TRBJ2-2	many	TGCAGCGCCGCCCGGGGATCGGGCACCGGGGAGCTGTTTTTT	CSAARGSGTGELFF
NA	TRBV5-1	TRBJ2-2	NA	TGCGCCAGCAGCTTTGACTTACCGAACACCGGGGAGCTGTTTTTT	CASSFDLPNTGELFF
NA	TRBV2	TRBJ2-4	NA	TGTGCCAGCAAGGGGGGCAGGGCCAAAAACATTCAGTACTTC	CASKGGRAKNIQYF
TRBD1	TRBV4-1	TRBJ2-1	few	TGCGCCAGCAGCCAGAGGGGACAGGGTTCCAATGAGCAGTTCTTC	CASSQRGQGSNEQFF
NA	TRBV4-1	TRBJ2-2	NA	TGCGCCAGCAGCCAAGAATGGGGGGGCCTTACCGGGGAGCTGTTTTTT	CASSQEWGGLTGELFF
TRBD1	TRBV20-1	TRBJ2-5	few	TGCAGTGCCCGGACAGGGAGTAACCAAGAGACCCAGTACTTC	CSARTGSNQETQYF